This entry describes one T cell receptor (beta chain). Antigen: not known. The study ran its PCR with 60 Vbeta and 13 Jbeta primers. The table came from immunoSEQ multiplex PCR; TCRdb's copy has only in-frame clones and leaves some out. The top ten hold about 3.5% of the sample, which has some 190,000 clones, around 84% seen once. The sample originates from a study of cytomegalovirus exposure and HLA in healthy donors. Overall study context: HLA-typed donors were the source of around 80 million unique TCRs, which an early data release held. Points from the study as a whole: Rarity held for most TCR sequences, but there were some public TCRs that occurred in many donors. Some V segments (TRBV6-2 and TRBV6-3 among them) were excluded as indistinguishable.

From germline, CDR1 is LGHNT and CDR2 FRNRAP. The CDR3 contains 15 residues. The ends were cut back, 0 bases at V and 4 bases at J, with 10 bases in the middle. The sample consisted of PBMCs. The chain combines TRBV12-5 with TRBJ1-5, with D uncertain. The receptor was derived from a man aged 35 to 55 in good health and CMV-seropositive. This CDR3 is CASGLVRFRNQPQHF. The CDR3 DNA follows: TGTGCTAGTGGTTTGGTACGGTTTCGGAATCAGCCCCAGCATTTT.